Listed below are T cell receptor beta chains from one sample, sequenced in a study of monozygotic twins with inflammatory bowel disease. From the 5' RACE reads, TCRdb lists one entry per CDR3 protein and no DNA. The sample's table shows approximately 390,000 distinct CDR3 sequences. The sequenced material came from blood. The receptors shown here come from a human donor with ulcerative colitis or Crohn's disease, or a healthy co-twin of an affected twin (not recorded which). Each CDR3 is given with its conserved first and last residue.

CDR3aa: CASSLGSYTEAFF
j_gene: TRBJ1-1
v_gene: TRBV5-1

CDR3aa: CASSLTGGGNTEAFF
j_gene: TRBJ1-1
v_gene: TRBV28

CDR3aa: CASSLLAGATYEQYF
j_gene: TRBJ2-7
v_gene: TRBV7-2

CDR3aa: CASSPLGNTEAFF
j_gene: TRBJ1-1
v_gene: TRBV11-2

CDR3aa: CASSPSGRATNEQFF
j_gene: TRBJ2-1
v_gene: TRBV7-2

CDR3aa: CTSSQANSLPYGYTF
j_gene: TRBJ1-2
v_gene: TRBV3-1

CDR3aa: CASSTNRAAGANVLTF
j_gene: TRBJ2-6
v_gene: TRBV12-3/TRBV12-4

CDR3aa: CASSLLANNEQFF
j_gene: TRBJ2-1
v_gene: TRBV28

CDR3aa: CASSYGQTDTQYF
j_gene: TRBJ2-3
v_gene: TRBV6-6

CDR3aa: CASNERVGADTQYF
j_gene: TRBJ2-3
v_gene: TRBV5-1

CDR3aa: CASSVGGGKALREYEQYF
j_gene: TRBJ2-7
v_gene: TRBV11-1

CDR3aa: CASMGSEVPGELFF
j_gene: TRBJ2-2
v_gene: TRBV9

CDR3aa: CSARIASLQYF
j_gene: TRBJ2-3
v_gene: TRBV20-1

CDR3aa: CASSEGQAFVSRQETQYF
j_gene: TRBJ2-5
v_gene: TRBV2

CDR3aa: CASSLGQGLGYTF
j_gene: TRBJ1-2
v_gene: TRBV6-5

CDR3aa: CASSLQSGTYNEQFF
j_gene: TRBJ2-1
v_gene: TRBV7-2

CDR3aa: CASNTAHRGNTEAFF
j_gene: TRBJ1-1
v_gene: TRBV19

CDR3aa: CASTSARSYNSPLHF
j_gene: TRBJ1-6
v_gene: TRBV2

CDR3aa: CASSYRDREFEAFF
j_gene: TRBJ1-1
v_gene: TRBV6-5

CDR3aa: CASSVQGAGELFF
j_gene: TRBJ2-2
v_gene: TRBV14

CDR3aa: CSARPGTSSGNTIYF
j_gene: TRBJ1-3
v_gene: TRBV20-1

CDR3aa: CASSPGTSGRFEQYF
j_gene: TRBJ2-7
v_gene: TRBV5-1

CDR3aa: CSARYSMNTEAFF
j_gene: TRBJ1-1
v_gene: TRBV20-1

CDR3aa: CASSYLRGSGTDTQYF
j_gene: TRBJ2-3
v_gene: TRBV6-5

CDR3aa: CASSQGVTGLAKNIQYF
j_gene: TRBJ2-4
v_gene: TRBV4-3

CDR3aa: CASSLTGRPGELFF
j_gene: TRBJ2-2
v_gene: TRBV7-8

CDR3aa: CASSQRRDQNPDTQYF
j_gene: TRBJ2-3
v_gene: TRBV3-1

CDR3aa: CASRDRDRVSGANVLTF
j_gene: TRBJ2-6
v_gene: TRBV27

CDR3aa: CASSLVGGFGEQYF
j_gene: TRBJ2-7
v_gene: TRBV11-2

CDR3aa: CASSHRDYSYEQYF
j_gene: TRBJ2-7
v_gene: TRBV18

CDR3aa: CASSLVSGYDEQFF
j_gene: TRBJ2-1
v_gene: TRBV5-4

CDR3aa: CASSQEWAVTSRETQYF
j_gene: TRBJ2-5
v_gene: TRBV4-1

CDR3aa: CASSLWGEQFF
j_gene: TRBJ2-1
v_gene: TRBV28

CDR3aa: CASSPTGGVSTDTQYF
j_gene: TRBJ2-3
v_gene: TRBV7-6

CDR3aa: CASSLDRGLRGEQFF
j_gene: TRBJ2-1
v_gene: TRBV7-8

CDR3aa: CASSRVAGAPEQFF
j_gene: TRBJ2-1
v_gene: TRBV6-4

CDR3aa: CASSPLPSNYGYTF
j_gene: TRBJ1-2
v_gene: TRBV5-1

CDR3aa: CASSQGLAATYNEQFF
j_gene: TRBJ2-1
v_gene: TRBV12-3/TRBV12-4

CDR3aa: CASSLGGSVQETQYF
j_gene: TRBJ2-5
v_gene: TRBV5-1

CDR3aa: CASSPSGTGVGEKLFF
j_gene: TRBJ1-4
v_gene: TRBV5-1

CDR3aa: CSAQTRKIPSGVVYEQYF
j_gene: TRBJ2-7
v_gene: TRBV20-1

CDR3aa: CASSRLVRETQYF
j_gene: TRBJ2-5
v_gene: TRBV4-1

CDR3aa: CAWRAYSSYGYTF
j_gene: TRBJ1-2
v_gene: TRBV30

CDR3aa: CASRNSLNTEAFF
j_gene: TRBJ1-1
v_gene: TRBV6-5

CDR3aa: CASSYSSGHLAF
j_gene: TRBJ1-2
v_gene: TRBV6-5

CDR3aa: CASSPPTSGDGTQYF
j_gene: TRBJ2-3
v_gene: TRBV5-1

CDR3aa: CSARVEGGVVYTF
j_gene: TRBJ1-2
v_gene: TRBV20-1

CDR3aa: CASSFTGGNEKLFF
j_gene: TRBJ1-4
v_gene: TRBV5-1

CDR3aa: CASSRLGESSYEQYF
j_gene: TRBJ2-7
v_gene: TRBV14

CDR3aa: CASSLGQGQNEKLFF
j_gene: TRBJ1-4
v_gene: TRBV11-2